This T cell receptor beta chain was captured in a study of Ad26.COV2.S vaccination and SARS-CoV-2 variants. Background on the study: Recipients of Ad26.COV2.S got it intramuscularly, once or twice 56 days apart. Findings of the study overall: Placebo recipients showed lower spike-specific TCR breadth than vaccinees. Total T cell responses may have been underestimated by the TCR breadth and depth analyses.

Treatment of the sample: roughly 18 received Ad26.COV2.S at low or high dose, single or two shots; about five received placebo; per-sample allocation not given. At day 63 after the first vaccine or placebo injection, samples were drawn. Spike of the Wuhan-strain SARS-CoV-2 was expressed by an Ad26 vector, which formed the vaccine. Some clones are missing from TCRdb's copy, which holds only in-frame ones; the method was immunoSEQ multiplex PCR. The sample includes a few hundred thousand clones, roughly 88% of them seen just once. Trimming left V 4 bases short and J 6 bases short, with 16 bases between. Germline CDR1 and CDR2: KGHSH and LQKENI. The CDR3 contains 16 residues. The count of this clone is one. Its antigen is not known.

The chain has TRBV18 and TRBJ1-6; D gene ambiguous. Sequencing used peripheral blood, obtained in a trial of Ad26.COV2.S vaccine versus placebo. The clonotype originates from a person aged 18-65 years who received the Ad26.COV2.S COVID-19 vaccine or a placebo. The CDR3: CASSLADLRGNSPLHF. The CDR3 DNA follows: TGTGCCAGCTCACTAGCGGATCTGCGGGGTAATTCACCCCTCCACTTT.